Presented here are 14 T cell receptor beta chains from one specimen sequenced in a study of CD8+ T cells in alopecia areata (dated by TCRdb to the late 2010s). The label giving this sample's time point can be read as: baseline before oral tofacitinib. Preparation of the library involved the immunoSEQ multiplex PCR assay. For TCR sequencing, RNA was extracted from every sample and reverse transcribed into cDNA to serve as template. This immuneACCESS table, as held by TCRdb, lists in-frame sequences with V and J called but not all clones. Of the missing ones, under half trace to an unresolved V gene in checked studies; the others have no known cause. A total of 160,000 or so clones appear in this sample, around 64% of them only once. The ten largest make up 9.5% to 12% of the sample. This specimen was CD8+ T cells sorted from blood, taken at week 0. These receptors originate from a human donor with alopecia areata.

This chain uses TRBV28 with TRBJ2-7; 9 bases map to TRBD2. CDR1 is MDHEN, CDR2 SYDVKM, per germline. The CDR3 runs to 13 residues. Losses at the gene ends were 6 bases for V and 4 bases for J; bases not matched to a gene: 4. The CDR3 DNA sequence: TGTGCCAGCAGGGCGGGGGGGCCGTACGAGCAGTACTTC. Protein product: CASRAGGPYEQYF.

The chain has TRBV9 and TRBJ1-1; 7 nucleotides match TRBD1. From germline, CDR1 is SGDLS and CDR2 YYNGEE. Losses at the gene ends were 5 bases for V and 4 bases for J; bases not matched to a gene: 8. The CDR3 loop spans 14 amino acids. CDR3 sequence: CASRPDQGVTEAFF. The DNA for the CDR3 is TGTGCCAGCAGGCCTGATCAGGGGGTCACTGAAGCTTTCTTT.

The chain has TRBV29-1 and TRBJ2-7; D possibly corresponds to TRBD1 (6 bases). This CDR3 contains 12 residues. V was shortened by 6 bases and J by 3 bases, with 12 bases between the two germline ends. CDR1 SQVTM and CDR2 ANQGSEA come from the germline V gene. CDR3 in amino acids: CSVGDNDYEQYF. In DNA form, the CDR3 reads TGCAGCGTGGGGGACAACGACTACGAGCAGTACTTC.

This chain links TRBV9 with TRBJ1-2, with 9 bases aligning to TRBD1. The germline V gene has CDR1 SGDLS and CDR2 YYNGEE. V lost 4 bases and J lost 7; bases outside the gene matches: 5. CDR3 length equals 13 residues. This CDR3 reads CASSPRGQGGYTF. The CDR3 bases are TGTGCCAGCAGCCCCCGGGGACAGGGTGGCTACACCTTC.

This rearrangement joins TRBV13 to TRBJ2-3, with 12 positions matching TRBD2. Per the germline V gene, CDR1 is PRHDT and CDR2 is FYEKMQ (reference sequence). V lost 4 bases to trimming and J lost 4 bases; unmatched junction nucleotides: 12. The CDR3 extends over 18 amino acids. As DNA, the CDR3 is TGTGCCAGCAGCTCCTCGACTAGCGGGGGACGATACGCAGATACGCAGTATTTT. Protein: CASSSSTSGGRYADTQYF. The full variable domain, completed using reference TRBV13 and TRBJ2-3, is AAGVIQSPRHLIKEKRETATLKCYPIPRHDTVYWYQQGPGQDPQFLISFYEKMQSDKGSIPDRFSAQQFSDYHSELNMSSLELGDSALYFCASSSSTSGGRYADTQYFGPGTRLTVL.

The V and J genes are TRBV14 and TRBJ1-5; 7 nucleotides align to TRBD1. The V segment lost 5 bases and the J segment 2 bases; nucleotides outside the gene matches: 6. The CDR3 sequence is 15 residues long. Germline CDR1 is SGHDN and CDR2 is FVKESK. The CDR3, as DNA: TGTGCCAGCAGCGCAGGTCAGGGGGGCAATCAGCCCCAGCATTTT. Translated: CASSAGQGGNQPQHF.

The rearrangement links TRBV9 to TRBJ2-3; TRBD2 agrees at 10 bases. Per the germline V gene, CDR1 is SGDLS and CDR2 is YYNGEE. The V and J ends lost 4 bases and 2 bases, in that order; junction bases with no gene match: 4. The CDR3 spans 15 residues. CDR3 loop: CASSRTSGFTDTQYF. In DNA form, the CDR3 reads TGTGCCAGCAGCAGGACTAGCGGTTTCACAGATACGCAGTATTTT.

This rearrangement joins TRBV7-9 to TRBJ2-1; D gene ambiguous. Looked up from germline, CDR1 is SEHNR and CDR2 is FQNEAQ (reference sequence). Deletions cut 1 base from V and 7 bases from J, with 14 bases between. There are 15 residues in the CDR3. CDR3: CASSLEDNVLNEQFF. The CDR3 DNA reads as TGTGCCAGCAGCTTAGAAGACAATGTCTTAAATGAGCAGTTCTTC.

The chain carries TRBV29-1 and TRBJ1-2; a possible D gene is TRBD1 (6 bases). The V end was cut by 5 bases, the J end by 5 bases, with 24 bases between. This CDR3 is built from 16 residues. Germline V gene lookup returns CDR1 SQVTM and CDR2 ANQGSEA. The CDR3 protein is CSVPGRVEGEIYGYTF. For the CDR3, the DNA is TGCAGCGTTCCTGGGAGGGTCGAGGGGGAAATATATGGCTACACCTTC.

In its sample, this clone was seen a few times. The V and J genes are TRBV20-1 and TRBJ1-2, with D possibly being TRBD1 (5 bases). CDR1 is DFQATT and CDR2 is SNEGSKA in the germline V gene (reference sequence). CDR3 length: 10 residues. V lost 4 bases to trimming and J lost 7 bases, with 7 bases between them. The CDR3: CSAKGVGYTF. The CDR3 DNA reads TGCAGTGCTAAAGGGGTTGGCTACACCTTC.

The chain couples TRBV14 to TRBJ1-2; 9 nucleotides agree with TRBD1. V trimming: 4 bases; J trimming: 3 bases; junction bases outside the gene matches: 6. The CDR3 consists of 15 residues. CDR1 SGHDN and CDR2 FVKESK come from the germline V gene. CDR3 sequence: CASSLRTGEYYGYTF. The CDR3, as DNA: TGTGCCAGCAGCCTCAGGACAGGGGAGTACTATGGCTACACCTTC.

This clone occurred a few times. The chain links TRBV19 to TRBJ2-1, with TRBD1 as a possible D gene (5 bases). Germline loops: CDR1 LNHDA, CDR2 SQIVND (reference sequence). V gave up 5 bases and J gave up 4 bases, with 18 bases separating them. The CDR3 loop spans 16 amino acids. Here the CDR3 reads CASSFNRQSTYNEQFF. CDR3 sequence (DNA): TGTGCCAGTAGTTTCAACAGACAGAGTACGTACAATGAGCAGTTCTTC.

This chain connects TRBV7-9 to TRBJ2-7; possibly TRBD2 for D (5 bases). This CDR3 is built from 12 residues. V was trimmed by 1 base and J by 5 bases, leaving 6 bases between them. CDR1 is SEHNR, CDR2 FQNEAQ, per germline (reference sequence). The CDR3 nucleotides read TGTGCCAGCAGCTTAGGGACTGACGAGCAGTACTTC. Translation: CASSLGTDEQYF.

This sequence joins TRBV2 and TRBJ2-3; 7 bases are a match to TRBD2. The CDR3 sequence is 15 residues long. Trimming removed 7 bases from V and 1 base from J; junction bases left unmatched: 8. CDR1 and CDR2 (germline): SNHLY, FYNNEI. The chain's CDR3 is CASKAGRGRTDTQYF. CDR3 coding DNA: TGTGCCAGCAAAGCGGGGCGCGGACGCACAGATACGCAGTATTTT. Using reference TRBV2 and TRBJ2-3 for the parts outside the CDR3, the full variable domain is EPEVTQTPSHQVTQMGQEVILRCVPISNHLYFYWYRQILGQKVEFLVSFYNNEISEKSEIFDDQFSVERPDGSNFTLKIRSTKLEDSAMYFCASKAGRGRTDTQYFGPGTRLTVL.